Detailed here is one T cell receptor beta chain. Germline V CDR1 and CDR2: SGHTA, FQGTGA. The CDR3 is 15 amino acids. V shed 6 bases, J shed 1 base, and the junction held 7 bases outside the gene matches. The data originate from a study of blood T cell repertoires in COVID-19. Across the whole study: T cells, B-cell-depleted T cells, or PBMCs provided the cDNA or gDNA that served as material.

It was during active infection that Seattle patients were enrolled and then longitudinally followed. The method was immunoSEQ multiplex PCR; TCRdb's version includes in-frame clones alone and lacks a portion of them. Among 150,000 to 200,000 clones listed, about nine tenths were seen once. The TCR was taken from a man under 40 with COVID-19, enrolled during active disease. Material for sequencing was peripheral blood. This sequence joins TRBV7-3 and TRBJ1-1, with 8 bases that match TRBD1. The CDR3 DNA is TGTGCCAGCAGACTTTCCGGGACAGGGAACACTGAAGCTTTCTTT. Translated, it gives CASRLSGTGNTEAFF.